This TCR beta chain is from a study of blood T cell repertoires in COVID-19. Per the original methods: It was from reference gene primer amplification that nucleated cell counts were estimated. Assay used: immunoSEQ multiplex PCR; TCRdb lists only in-frame clones, some missing. V and J calls and clone size come straight from that table; D and trimming were deduced from the DNA. Found here are fewer than 350,000 clones, about 92% of them singletons; the top ten hold roughly 4%. The CDR3 is made up of 15 amino acids. The germline CDR1 and CDR2 sequences are MNHNS and SASEGT. V lost 2 bases and J lost 0, with 11 bases in between.

The V gene is TRBV6-1, the J gene TRBJ2-7; D is uncertain. The receptor was derived from a woman aged 60 to 75 with COVID-19, enrolled during active disease. What was sequenced was peripheral blood. CDR3 sequence reads: CASSETPRSSYEQYF. The DNA of the CDR3 is TGTGCCAGCAGTGAAACCCCAAGGAGCTCCTACGAGCAGTACTTC.